These 20 T cell receptor beta chains were sequenced from one sample in a study of Graves' ophthalmopathy and Graves' hyperthyroidism. For repertoire sequencing, the TCR beta CDR3 regions were amplified from RNA transcripts. An initial RT-PCR round employing HTBI primers preceded a second-round multiplex PCR. TCRdb independently ran MiXCR on the multiplex PCR reads; one entry per CDR3 protein. The data hold over 500,000 distinct CDR3 sequences, with 22% observed a single time. Sequencing was carried out using peripheral blood. The receptors were sampled from a woman aged 18-29 years with stable Graves' hyperthyroidism. Some clones in this sample may be carry-over from other donors' samples.

This clonotype was seen repeatedly, ten times or more. CDR3 DNA sequence: TGTGCCAGCAGCTTAAAGGACAGGGGTGGAAACACCATATATTTT. Translation gives CASSLKDRGGNTIYF. The J gene is TRBJ1-3, the V gene TRBV13; 9 bases line up with TRBD1. Germline-derived CDR1 and CDR2 are PRHDT and FYEKMQ (reference sequence). Unmatched junction bases numbered 2, after V lost 2 bases and J lost 3 bases. The CDR3 is 15 amino acids.

This chain joins TRBV30 and TRBJ1-5; possible D gene TRBD1, 5 bases. This CDR3 spans 16 amino acids. Trimming stripped 2 bases from V and 6 bases from J, with 20 bases between. Germline V CDR1 and CDR2: GTSNPN, SVGIG (reference sequence). The CDR3 nucleotides are TGTGCCTGGAGTTCGACGGCGGGACCCGCGGGTCAGCCCCAGCATTTT. Encoded protein: CAWSSTAGPAGQPQHF.

This clonotype occurred many times. The J gene is TRBJ1-5, the V gene TRBV6-2 or TRBV6-3; D might be TRBD1 (5 bases). The germline CDR1 and CDR2 sequences are MNHEY and SVGEGT. V was cut by 8 bases and J by 4 bases, with 12 bases left in between. The CDR3 loop spans 13 amino acids. The CDR3, as DNA: TGTGCCAGCGGCCGGGACGGTAATCAGCCCCAGCATTTT. Translated, it gives CASGRDGNQPQHF.

This clonotype was observed many times. The chain uses TRBV11-2 and TRBJ2-7; D gene ambiguous. The CDR3 is made up of 14 amino acids. Germline V gene lookup returns CDR1 SGHAT and CDR2 FQNNGV. Trimming left V 0 bases short and J 0 bases short, with 6 bases between. CDR3 sequence (DNA): TGTGCCAGCAGCTTAGATCGGTTCTCCTACGAGCAGTACTTC. As protein: CASSLDRFSYEQYF.

Only a few counts were recorded for this clonotype. J is TRBJ2-4 and V is TRBV20-1; 8 nucleotides align to TRBD2. Trimming cost V 2 bases and J 8 bases; bases outside gene matches: 8. This CDR3 comprises 14 residues. Germline loops: CDR1 DFQATT, CDR2 SNEGSKA (reference sequence). CDR3 amino acids: CSARPPAGVYIQYF. Here the CDR3 DNA reads TGCAGTGCTAGACCCCCAGCGGGAGTATACATTCAGTACTTC.

This chain links TRBV4-2 with TRBJ2-5; D is uncertain. CDR3 length equals 14 residues. Germline-derived CDR1 and CDR2 are LGHNA and YNFKEQ. Trimming left V 1 base short and J 1 base short, with 7 bases between. The CDR3 DNA sequence: TGTGCCAGCAGCCAAGTTCTGTCCCAAGAGACCCAGTACTTC. This translates into CASSQVLSQETQYF.

In this sample, this clonotype turned up a few times. The V gene is TRBV30, the J gene TRBJ2-5; 11 nucleotides align to TRBD2. Germline V gene data show CDR1 as GTSNPN and CDR2 as SVGIG (reference sequence). The J segment lost 3 bases and the V segment lost 2 bases, leaving 5 bases of the junction unmatched. The length of the CDR3 is 15 residues. The CDR3 spells CAWSPGTSGKETQYF. The DNA for the CDR3 is TGTGCCTGGAGTCCCGGGACTAGCGGAAAAGAGACCCAGTACTTC. The full variable domain, with the rest looked up from reference TRBV30 and TRBJ2-5, is SQTIHQWPATLVQPVGSPLSLECTVEGTSNPNLYWYRQAAGRGLQLLFYSVGIGQISSEVPQNLSASRPQDRQFILSSKKLLLSDSGFYLCAWSPGTSGKETQYFGPGTRLLVL.

At least ten counts were recorded for this clonotype. The rearrangement joins TRBV20-1 to TRBJ2-2; D not resolved. The CDR3 covers 11 residues. The germline V and J ends were trimmed by 3 bases and 7 bases, with 6 bases remaining between them. Germline CDR1 is DFQATT and CDR2 is SNEGSKA (reference sequence). CDR3 DNA sequence: TGCAGTGCTAGCCCCGTCGGGGAGCTGTTTTTT. This translates into CSASPVGELFF.

In its sample, this clonotype was seen many times. This rearrangement joins TRBV27 to TRBJ2-5; D gene uncertain. The CDR3 spans 13 residues. The germline V gene has CDR1 MNHEY and CDR2 SMNVEV (reference sequence). V shed 1 base and J shed 1 base, with 4 bases lying between them. CDR3 bases: TGTGCCAGCAGTTTATTCCCCCAAGAGACCCAGTACTTC. It yields the protein CASSLFPQETQYF.

As concerns this clonotype: Germline and junction disagree at one end, which may indicate a read error. This sequence joins TRBV7-2 and TRBJ2-7, with 7 bases aligning to TRBD1. Germline CDR1 reads SGHTA; CDR2 reads FQGNSA. CDR3 length: 14 residues. CDR3: CASSLGTGAYEEYF. In nucleotides, the CDR3 is TGTGCCAGCAGCTTAGGGACAGGTGCCTACGAGGAGTACTTC.

This clonotype was observed a handful of times. The chain uses TRBV27 and TRBJ1-6; D remains unclear. This CDR3 is 15 amino acids long. CDR1 MNHEY and CDR2 SMNVEV come from the germline V gene (reference sequence). V was cut by 6 bases and J by 0 bases, with 9 bases left in between. CDR3 sequence (DNA): TGTGCCAGCAGAGAGCGACCCTCCTATAATTCACCCCTCCACTTT. Protein sequence: CASRERPSYNSPLHF.

The V and J genes are TRBV12-3 or TRBV12-4 and TRBJ1-2, with D perhaps matching TRBD1 (6 bases). There are 15 residues in the CDR3. V lost 10 bases to trimming and J lost 2 bases, with 20 bases between them. The CDR3 sequence is CATLPGTLPNYGYTF. As DNA, the CDR3 is TGTGCCACCCTTCCCGGGACACTCCCCAACTATGGCTACACCTTC.

This clonotype was seen repeatedly, ten times or more. The chain combines TRBV28 with TRBJ2-5, with D unresolved. The germline V and J ends were trimmed by 7 bases and 11 bases, with 11 bases remaining between them. CDR1 is MDHEN, CDR2 SYDVKM, per germline. This CDR3 comprises 10 residues. CDR3 nucleotides: TGTGCCAGCACCTTGACCCCACAGTACTTC. It is translated as CASTLTPQYF.

This rearrangement joins TRBV12-3 or TRBV12-4 to TRBJ2-5; TRBD2 is a possible D gene (7 bases). V was shortened by 1 base and J by 7 bases, with 10 bases between the two germline ends. The CDR3 totals 13 residues. The CDR3, as DNA: TGTGCCAGCAGTTTAGACAGGGAGGGGACCCAGTACTTC. Amino acids: CASSLDREGTQYF.

The chain links TRBV29-1 to TRBJ2-7, with D perhaps TRBD2 (5 bases). This CDR3 has 13 residues. V was trimmed by 4 bases and J by 5 bases, leaving 15 bases between them. Germline lookup yields CDR1 SQVTM and CDR2 ANQGSEA. For the CDR3, the DNA is TGCAGCGTTGTTGAGGGTTTAAATCACGAGCAGTACTTC. It yields the protein CSVVEGLNHEQYF.

This clonotype was observed many times. J is TRBJ2-7 and V is TRBV4-1, with TRBD1 matching 8 bases. With V trimmed by 3 bases and J by 2 bases, 3 bases remained unmatched. This CDR3 comprises 14 residues. Germline assignment: CDR1 MGHRA and CDR2 YSYEKL. The CDR3 protein is CASSQQGATYEQYF. CDR3 DNA sequence: TGCGCCAGCAGCCAGCAGGGGGCTACCTACGAGCAGTACTTC.

Comment on this clonotype: Possible read error: a much larger clone is one base away. The rearrangement links TRBV11-2 to TRBJ2-5; a possible D gene is TRBD1 (5 bases). CDR1 is SGHAT and CDR2 is FQNNGV in the germline V gene. This CDR3 contains 13 residues. CDR3 in amino acids: CASSAGYQETKYF. The CDR3 DNA follows: TGTGCCAGCAGTGCAGGGTATCAAGAGACCAAGTACTTC.

This rearrangement joins TRBV28 to TRBJ2-4, with D tentatively TRBD1 (6 bases). Germline V gene lookup returns CDR1 MDHEN and CDR2 SYDVKM. V was cut by 3 bases and J by 1 base, with 10 bases left in between. The CDR3 spans 15 residues. CDR3 DNA sequence: TGTGCCAGCAGTTTTGCAGGGGAGGCCAAAAACATTCAGTACTTC. Translation: CASSFAGEAKNIQYF. The whole variable domain, remainder taken from reference TRBV28 and TRBJ2-4, is DVKVTQSSRYLVKRTGEKVFLECVQDMDHENMFWYRQDPGLGLRLIYFSYDVKMKEKGDIPEGYSVSREKKERFSLILESASTNQTSMYLCASSFAGEAKNIQYFGAGTRLSVL.

Ten or more counts support this clonotype. This chain connects TRBV20-1 to TRBJ2-7; 7 nucleotides match TRBD1. This CDR3 spans 13 amino acids. Germline assignment: CDR1 DFQATT and CDR2 SNEGSKA (reference sequence). Trimming cost V 6 bases and J 5 bases; bases outside gene matches: 10. CDR3 sequence: CSANRDSLNEQYF. For the CDR3, the DNA is TGCAGTGCGAACCGGGACAGTCTCAACGAGCAGTACTTC.

This clonotype was detected ten times or more. The gene calls are TRBV7-2 and TRBJ2-7, with D maybe TRBD2 (5 bases). The CDR3 runs 15 residues. Trimming took 5 bases from V and 2 from J, leaving 16 bases between them. Germline CDR1 reads SGHTA; CDR2 reads FQGNSA. As DNA, the CDR3 is TGTGCCAGCAGCCCCCAAGGTCCTAGCCCCTACGAGCAGTACTTC. Amino acid sequence: CASSPQGPSPYEQYF.